This passage covers 28 T cell receptor beta chains from one sample sequenced in a study of kidney transplant recipient with SARS-CoV-2 infection. A single record per CDR3 protein comes from TCRdb applying MiXCR to the reads. The sample yields under 300,000 distinct CDR3 sequences, under 30% seen once. The material sequenced was a blood sample, taken at baseline and around day 110 from a kidney transplant recipient. Source of these receptors: a male patient in his thirties who had COVID-19 and was a kidney transplant recipient. The graft donor may have contributed some T cells.

To note about this clonotype: A much bigger clone sits one base away, suggesting this may be a read error. This likely comes from a read error, as the CDR3 has no conserved phenylalanine or tryptophan at its end. The chain recombines TRBV5-1 with TRBJ2-7, with 8 bases identical to TRBD2. There are 13 residues in the CDR3. Trimming at V came to 2 bases and at J to 4 bases, leaving 2 bases not matched to a gene. The germline CDR1 and CDR2 sequences are SGHRS and YFSETQ. The CDR3 DNA reads as TGCGCCAGCAGCTTTACGGGAGGGTACGAGCAGTACCTC. This encodes CASSFTGGYEQYL.

At least ten counts were recorded for this clonotype. The chain uses TRBV7-9 and TRBJ2-7; D perhaps matches TRBD2 (5 bases). The germline V and J ends were trimmed by 9 bases and 0 bases, with 6 bases remaining between them. The CDR3 is 11 amino acids. Germline-derived CDR1 and CDR2 are SEHNR and FQNEAQ (reference sequence). CDR3 sequence (DNA): TGTGCCAGTGGGAGCTCCTACGAGCAGTACTTC. Translating gives CASGSSYEQYF.

This clonotype occurred many times. The J gene is TRBJ2-7, the V gene TRBV28, with 12 bases that match TRBD1. The CDR3 loop spans 14 amino acids. V shed 5 bases, J shed 8 bases, and the junction held 7 bases outside the gene matches. Germline V gene sequence: CDR1 MDHEN, CDR2 SYDVKM. In nucleotides, the CDR3 is TGTGCCAGCAGTCAGGGACAGGGGGCGGAAAAGCAGTACTTC. Protein sequence: CASSQGQGAEKQYF.

In the case of this clonotype: Compared with germline, one end of the junction differs, possibly owing to a read error. The chain uses TRBV15 and TRBJ2-4, with D unclear. This CDR3 region has 14 residues. CDR1 and CDR2 from the germline V gene are LNHNV and YYDKDF (reference sequence). CDR3: CATSRVTRINEQPF. CDR3 DNA sequence: TGTGCCACCAGCAGAGTGACACGGATCAATGAGCAGCCCTTC.

This clonotype occurred once. A read error is possible here, since a much larger clone lies one base away. This rearrangement joins TRBV6-1 to TRBJ1-5, with 9 bases identical to TRBD1. Unmatched junction bases numbered 19, after V lost 8 bases and J lost 2 bases. Germline V gene data show CDR1 as MNHNS and CDR2 as SASEGT. This CDR3 has 19 amino acids. This CDR3 reads CASGVSSGTGIWGNQPQHF. DNA for the CDR3: TGTGCCAGCGGTGTTTCCTCCGGGACAGGGATTTGGGGCAATCAGCCCCAGCATTTT.

The rearrangement joins TRBV7-6 to TRBJ2-3; D remains unclear. V was clipped by 1 base and J by 1 base, with 9 bases between them. The germline CDR1 and CDR2 sequences are SGHVS and FNYEAQ. CDR3 size: 15 residues. Written as DNA, the CDR3 is TGTGCCAGCAGCTTAGGAAGGGTCGGCACAGATACGCAGTATTTT. Its protein is CASSLGRVGTDTQYF.

This clonotype has a count of ten or more. The chain uses TRBV5-1 and TRBJ2-5; D call uncertain. CDR3 length: 12 amino acids. Germline-derived CDR1 and CDR2 are SGHRS and YFSETQ. Trimming removed 4 bases at V and 1 base at J, with 5 bases between. The CDR3 sequence: CASSPGQETQYF. CDR3 DNA: TGCGCCAGCAGCCCCGGCCAAGAGACCCAGTACTTC.

To note about this clonotype: Just one base apart from a much larger clone, this may be a read error. The chain is built from TRBV8-2 and TRBJ2-6; the table gives TRBD2 as D, unverified against the DNA. TRBV8-2 is reported as a pseudogene. The length of the CDR3 is 17 residues. Here the CDR3 reads CGNRWRITQSRANVLTF. DNA of the CDR3: TGTGGCAACCGGTGGAGGATAACACAAAGTCGGGCCAACGTCCTGACTTTC.

In this sample, this clonotype turned up once. This rearrangement joins TRBV12-3 or TRBV12-4 to TRBJ1-6, with TRBD1 matching over 7 bases. The CDR3 runs 17 residues. Unmatched junction bases numbered 16, after V lost 5 bases and J lost 9 bases. The CDR3 DNA is TGTGCCAGCAGTCCCGCTGGGGCAGGGGGATTAAGTTCACCCCTCCACTTT. This encodes CASSPAGAGGLSSPLHF.

At least ten counts were recorded for this clonotype. The V and J genes are TRBV29-1 and TRBJ1-2; D is unresolved. Looked up from germline, CDR1 is SQVTM and CDR2 is ANQGSEA. CDR3 length equals 11 residues. V gave up 3 bases and J gave up 5 bases, with 7 bases separating them. This chain's CDR3 is CSVESVYGYTF. The DNA for the CDR3 is TGCAGCGTTGAGAGCGTTTATGGCTACACCTTC.

This clonotype was seen many times. The genes are TRBV11-2 and TRBJ1-2, with unresolved D. This CDR3 contains 17 residues. The V gene lost 5 bases and the J gene lost 4 bases, with 23 bases spanning the gap. CDR1 and CDR2 (germline): SGHAT, FQNNGV. CDR3 loop: CASSMQSTSRKTYGYTF. The DNA of the CDR3 is TGTGCCAGCAGCATGCAGTCAACAAGCAGAAAGACCTATGGCTACACCTTC.

This clonotype was seen repeatedly, ten times or more. V is TRBV14 and J is TRBJ1-2; 7 bases align to TRBD1. CDR1 is SGHDN and CDR2 is FVKESK in the germline V gene. Trimming removed 4 bases from V and 4 bases from J; junction bases left unmatched: 6. This CDR3 spans 14 amino acids. In nucleotides, the CDR3 is TGTGCCAGCAGCCCAAACAGGGGATTCTATGGCTACACCTTC. Protein sequence: CASSPNRGFYGYTF.

In its sample, this clonotype was seen many times. The chain joins TRBV29-1 to TRBJ2-1, with D possibly TRBD2 on 5 matching bases. Per germline, CDR1 SQVTM and CDR2 ANQGSEA. This CDR3 region has 12 residues. V was shortened by 0 bases and J by 8 bases, with 8 bases between the two germline ends. DNA for the CDR3: TGCAGCGTTGAAGATGGAGGCTATGAGCAGTTCTTC. Translating it yields CSVEDGGYEQFF.

This clonotype occurred many times. The chain links TRBV19 to TRBJ1-2; no reliable D call. In germline, CDR1 is LNHDA, CDR2 SQIVND (reference sequence). The CDR3 is 13 amino acids. The V and J ends lost 6 bases and 5 bases respectively, with 13 bases between them. The CDR3 DNA sequence: TGTGCCAGTAGCCACCGGGAATTATATGGCTACACCTTC. Its translation: CASSHRELYGYTF.

To note about this clonotype: A much more abundant neighbour one base away suggests this may be a read error. The chain has TRBV9 and TRBJ1-2; D not resolved. Germline V gene sequence: CDR1 SGDLS, CDR2 YYNGEE. Trimming pared 6 bases from V and 4 bases from J, leaving 22 bases between. The CDR3 loop spans 16 amino acids. CDR3 in amino acids: CASIYLYSRKIYGYTF. CDR3 in DNA: TGTGCCAGCATCTATTTGTACTCAAGAAAGATCTATGGCTACACCTTC.

On this clonotype: A much larger clone differs by one base, so this may be a read error. V usage is TRBV9 and J usage is TRBJ2-5; 10 bases are a match to TRBD1. CDR1 is SGDLS, CDR2 YYNGEE, per germline. The CDR3 covers 15 residues. CDR3 in DNA: TGTGCCAGCGCAACGTGGGACAGGGGCGAAGAGGCCCAGTACTTC. Its protein is CASATWDRGEEAQYF.

The table lists this clonotype with many counts. The rearrangement joins TRBV6-5 to TRBJ1-2; no clear D. V dropped 4 bases and J dropped 4 bases, with 22 bases sitting between them. Looked up from germline, CDR1 is MNHEY and CDR2 is SVGAGI. This CDR3 region has 17 residues. CDR3 coding DNA: TGTGCCAGCAGTTGGTGTATGGAATGTAGAAAGACCTATGGCTACACCTTC. It codes for CASSWCMECRKTYGYTF.

This clonotype came up a few times. This rearrangement joins TRBV6-5 to TRBJ1-1, with TRBD1 matching over 8 bases. V shed 4 bases and J 4 bases; nucleotides not matched to a gene: 5. The CDR3 loop spans 14 amino acids. Germline CDR1 and CDR2: MNHEY and SVGAGI. CDR3 DNA: TGTGCCAGCAGTTCGCTCGACAGGGGCACTGAAGCTTTCTTT. It codes for CASSSLDRGTEAFF.

About this clonotype itself: A much bigger clone sits one base away, suggesting this may be a read error. V gene TRBV6-5 combines with J gene TRBJ2-5; 9 bases are a match to TRBD1. Germline CDR1 is MNHEY and CDR2 is SVGAGI. CDR3 length: 13 residues. Trimming at V came to 10 bases and at J to 11 bases, leaving 14 bases not matched to a gene. CDR3 in amino acids: CAMPDRGVNGQYF. As DNA, the CDR3 is TGTGCCATGCCGGACAGGGGAGTAAATGGGCAGTACTTC.

This clonotype was seen at least ten times. The chain is built from TRBV7-3 and TRBJ1-1, with D unclear. CDR1 is SGHTA, CDR2 FQGTGA, per germline. V dropped 1 base and J dropped 4 bases, with 7 bases sitting between them. The CDR3 is 13 residues long. The CDR3 DNA follows: TGTGCCAGCAGCTTAAACAGCGGCACTGAAGCTTTCTTT. Translated: CASSLNSGTEAFF.

At least ten counts were recorded for this clonotype. The rearrangement uses TRBV15 and TRBJ1-2; the D is unclear. This CDR3 spans 17 amino acids. Trimming removed 5 bases at V and 4 bases at J, with 23 bases between. CDR1 LNHNV and CDR2 YYDKDF come from the germline V gene (reference sequence). The CDR3 spells CATSCRRRCGKTYGYTF. The CDR3 bases are TGTGCCACCAGCTGCCGAAGAAGGTGTGGAAAGACCTATGGCTACACCTTC. The variable domain in full, completed from reference TRBV15 and TRBJ1-2, reads DAMVIQNPRYQVTQFGKPVTLSCSQTLNHNVMYWYQQKSSQAPKLLFHYYDKDFNNEADTPDNFQSRRPNTSFCFLDIRSPGLGDTAMYLCATSCRRRCGKTYGYTFGSGTRLTVV.

The table lists this clonotype with many counts. V and J are TRBV4-2 and TRBJ1-2, with 7 nucleotides matching TRBD1. V lost 3 bases, J lost 0 bases, and 10 bases stayed unmatched. From germline, CDR1 is LGHNA and CDR2 YNFKEQ. The CDR3 sequence is 17 residues long. The CDR3 sequence: CASSQPGQSIANYGYTF. The CDR3 DNA reads as TGTGCCAGCAGCCAGCCGGGACAGTCAATAGCTAACTATGGCTACACCTTC.

This clonotype was detected ten times or more. The rearrangement links TRBV8-2 to TRBJ2-6. TRBV8-2 constitutes a pseudogene. The CDR3 sequence is 17 residues long. For the CDR3, the DNA is TGTGGCAGTTCACCAAGGATAACACAAAGTCGGGCCAACGTCCTGACTTTC. Translated: CGSSPRITQSRANVLTF.

This clonotype has only a few counts. Sequence at one end of the junction differs from germline and may be a read error. The chain recombines TRBV2 with TRBJ2-1; 8 nucleotides align to TRBD2. The CDR3 totals 15 residues. Looked up from germline, CDR1 is SNHLY and CDR2 is FYNNEI. The CDR3 nucleotides are TGTGCAAGCAGAGGTCGTTCGGGAGGGCCCGGTGAGCAGTTCTTC. Its protein product is CASRGRSGGPGEQFF.

This clonotype came up many times. The chain combines TRBV15 with TRBJ1-2; D is ambiguous. The germline V and J ends were trimmed by 5 bases and 4 bases, with 23 bases remaining between them. The CDR3 consists of 17 residues. Germline V gives CDR1 LNHNV, CDR2 YYDKDF (reference sequence). CDR3 DNA: TGTGCCACCAGCTCCATCTCAAGGTGTGGAAAGACCTATGGCTACACCTTC. This encodes CATSSISRCGKTYGYTF.

This clonotype was observed a single time. A read error is possible here, since a much larger clone lies one base away. The chain is built from TRBV16 and TRBJ1-2, with D hard to call. Germline CDR1 reads KGHSY; CDR2 reads FQNENV. The CDR3 has 17 amino acids. V was trimmed by 4 bases and J by 4 bases, leaving 22 bases between them. The CDR3 nucleotides read TGTGCCAGCAGCCTGAACTCGGTCGTTAGAAAGGCCTATGGCTACACCTTC. Its translation: CASSLNSVVRKAYGYTF.

Notes on this clonotype: Likely a read error: the CDR3 ends without its conserved phenylalanine or tryptophan. The chain couples TRBV4-3 to TRBJ2-2, with 10 bases lining up with TRBD2. The CDR3 has 16 residues. Germline V lookup: CDR1 LGHNA, CDR2 YSLEER. Trimming removed 2 bases from V and 4 bases from J; junction bases left unmatched: 4. CDR3 loop: CASSQQRGGGTGELFS. DNA for the CDR3: TGCGCCAGCAGCCAACAGCGGGGGGGAGGCACCGGGGAGCTGTTTTCT.

In its sample, this clonotype was seen many times. The J gene is TRBJ2-7, the V gene TRBV2, with 8 bases that match TRBD2. The CDR3 has 14 amino acids. Germline V CDR1 and CDR2: SNHLY, FYNNEI. V shed 4 bases and J 8 bases; nucleotides not matched to a gene: 10. Here the CDR3 reads CASSGGGGNGQQYF. Written as DNA, the CDR3 is TGTGCCAGCAGTGGAGGCGGGGGGAATGGACAGCAGTACTTC.